This paragraph reports one T cell receptor beta chain. Germline values: CDR1 LNHDA, CDR2 SQIVND (reference sequence). The CDR3 is made up of 15 amino acids. J was trimmed by 4 bases and V by 3 bases; bases with no gene match: 7. In the source study's methods: By means of reference gene primer amplification, nucleated cell counts were estimated. Produced via immunoSEQ multiplex PCR; TCRdb's table is partial and in-frame only. D and trimming come from the DNA, and the V and J calls and clone size come from that table. The table has 250,000 or so clones, more than 80% seen once. The data derive from a study of blood T cell repertoires in COVID-19. Study in general: T cells, B-cell-depleted T cells, or PBMCs supplied cDNA or gDNA.

A case of COVID-19 had been met by exposed participants within 2 weeks before study entry. The genes are TRBV19 and TRBJ2-7, with 9 positions matching TRBD1. The source of this sequence is a man aged 50 to 59 who had been exposed to COVID-19. The sequencing input was PBMCs or T cells enriched from blood (not recorded which). The chain's CDR3 is CASSIPGQGSYEQYF. The CDR3, as DNA: TGTGCCAGTAGTATTCCGGGACAGGGCTCTTACGAGCAGTACTTC. Complete variable domain (other parts from reference TRBV19 and TRBJ2-7): DGGITQSPKYLFRKEGQNVTLSCEQNLNHDAMYWYRQDPGQGLRLIYYSQIVNDFQKGDIAEGYSVSREKKESFPLTVTSAQKNPTAFYLCASSIPGQGSYEQYFGPGTRLTVT.